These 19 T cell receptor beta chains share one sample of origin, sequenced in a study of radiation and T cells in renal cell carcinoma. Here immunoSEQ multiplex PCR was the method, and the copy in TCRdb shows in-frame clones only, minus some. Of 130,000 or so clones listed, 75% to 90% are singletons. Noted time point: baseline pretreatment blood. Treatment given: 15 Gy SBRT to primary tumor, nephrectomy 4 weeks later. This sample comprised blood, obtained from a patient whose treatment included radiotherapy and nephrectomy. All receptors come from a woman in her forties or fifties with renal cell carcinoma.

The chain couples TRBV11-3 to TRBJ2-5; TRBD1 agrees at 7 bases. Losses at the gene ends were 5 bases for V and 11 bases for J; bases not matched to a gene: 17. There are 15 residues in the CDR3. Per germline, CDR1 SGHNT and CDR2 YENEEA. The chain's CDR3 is CASSPTLTPGQSQYF. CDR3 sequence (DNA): TGTGCCAGCAGCCCGACACTCACTCCGGGACAGAGTCAGTACTTC.

The CDR3 DNA reads TGTGCCAGCAGCCCCAACGACCGGGGGCTCAATCACGAGCAGTACTTC. It specifies CASSPNDRGLNHEQYF. The rearrangement links TRBV11-3 to TRBJ2-7; D may correspond to TRBD1 or TRBD2 (6 bases each). Germline CDR1 and CDR2: SGHNT and YENEEA. Trimming pared 5 bases from V and 5 bases from J, leaving 22 bases between. The CDR3 length is 16 residues.

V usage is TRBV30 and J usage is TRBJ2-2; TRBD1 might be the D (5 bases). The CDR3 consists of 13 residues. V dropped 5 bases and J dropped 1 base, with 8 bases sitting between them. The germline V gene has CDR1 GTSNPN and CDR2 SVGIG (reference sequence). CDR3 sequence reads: CAWQGQNTGELFF. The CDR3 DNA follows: TGTGCCTGGCAGGGTCAGAACACCGGGGAGCTGTTTTTT.

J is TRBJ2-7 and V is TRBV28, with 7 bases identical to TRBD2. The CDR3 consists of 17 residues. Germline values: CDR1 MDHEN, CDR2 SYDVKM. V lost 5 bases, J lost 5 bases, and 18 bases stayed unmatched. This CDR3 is CASSPLQRSAGVNEQYF. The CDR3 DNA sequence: TGTGCCAGCAGTCCCCTACAGAGGTCGGCGGGGGTTAACGAGCAGTACTTC.

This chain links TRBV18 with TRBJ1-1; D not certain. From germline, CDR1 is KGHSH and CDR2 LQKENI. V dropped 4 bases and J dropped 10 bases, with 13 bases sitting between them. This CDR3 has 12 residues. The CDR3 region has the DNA TGTGCCAGCTCACTCGACAATTTAGTAGCTTTCTTT. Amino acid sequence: CASSLDNLVAFF.

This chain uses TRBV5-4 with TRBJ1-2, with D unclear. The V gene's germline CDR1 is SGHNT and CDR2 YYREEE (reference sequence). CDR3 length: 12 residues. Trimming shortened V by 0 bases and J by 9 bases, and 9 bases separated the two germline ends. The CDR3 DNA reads TGTGCCAGCAGCTTGGTTCAGGAACGCTACACCTTC. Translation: CASSLVQERYTF. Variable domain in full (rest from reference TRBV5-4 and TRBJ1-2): ETGVTQSPTHLIKTRGQQVTLRCSSQSGHNTVSWYQQALGQGPQFIFQYYREEENGRGNFPPRFSGLQFPNYSSELNVNALELDDSALYLCASSLVQERYTFGSGTRLTVV.

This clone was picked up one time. DNA for the CDR3: TGTGCCAGCTCACCAAGGTACCAAGAGACCCAGTACTTC. It translates to CASSPRYQETQYF. V and J are TRBV18 and TRBJ2-5, with D unresolved. Trimming left V 2 bases short and J 0 bases short, with 4 bases between. Looked up from germline, CDR1 is KGHSH and CDR2 is LQKENI. The CDR3 extends over 13 amino acids.

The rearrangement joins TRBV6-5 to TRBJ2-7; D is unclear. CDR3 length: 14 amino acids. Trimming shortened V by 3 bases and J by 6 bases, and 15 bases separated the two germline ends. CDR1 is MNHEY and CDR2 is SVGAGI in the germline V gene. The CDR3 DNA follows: TGTGCCAGCAGTTATCGCAGTCGGCCTAGCGAGCAGTACTTC. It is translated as CASSYRSRPSEQYF.

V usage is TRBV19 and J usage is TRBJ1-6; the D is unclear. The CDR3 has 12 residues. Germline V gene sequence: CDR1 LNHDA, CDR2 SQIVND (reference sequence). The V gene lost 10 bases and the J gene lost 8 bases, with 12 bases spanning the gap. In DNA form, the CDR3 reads TGTGCCACCCTTCGAGCAGATTCACCCCTCCACTTT. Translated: CATLRADSPLHF.

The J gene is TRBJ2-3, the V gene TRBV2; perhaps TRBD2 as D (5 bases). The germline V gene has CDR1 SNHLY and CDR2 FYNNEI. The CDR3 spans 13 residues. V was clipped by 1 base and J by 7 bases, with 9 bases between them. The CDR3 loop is CASSEGTGNTQYF. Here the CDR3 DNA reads TGTGCCAGCAGTGAAGGGACTGGGAATACGCAGTATTTT.

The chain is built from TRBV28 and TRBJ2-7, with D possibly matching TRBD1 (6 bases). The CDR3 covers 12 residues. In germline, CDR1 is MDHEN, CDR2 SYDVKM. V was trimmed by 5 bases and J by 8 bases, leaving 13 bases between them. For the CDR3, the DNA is TGTGCCAGCAGTCCGACAGGATTGCAGCAGTACTTC. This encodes CASSPTGLQQYF. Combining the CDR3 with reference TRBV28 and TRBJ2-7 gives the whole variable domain DVKVTQSSRYLVKRTGEKVFLECVQDMDHENMFWYRQDPGLGLRLIYFSYDVKMKEKGDIPEGYSVSREKKERFSLILESASTNQTSMYLCASSPTGLQQYFGPGTRLTVT.

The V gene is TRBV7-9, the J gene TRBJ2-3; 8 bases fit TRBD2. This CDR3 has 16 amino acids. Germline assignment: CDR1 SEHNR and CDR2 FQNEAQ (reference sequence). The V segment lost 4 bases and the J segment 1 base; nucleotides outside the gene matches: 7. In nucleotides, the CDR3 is TGTGCCAGCAGCTACTCAGCGGGAGCCCGCACAGATACGCAGTATTTT. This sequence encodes CASSYSAGARTDTQYF.

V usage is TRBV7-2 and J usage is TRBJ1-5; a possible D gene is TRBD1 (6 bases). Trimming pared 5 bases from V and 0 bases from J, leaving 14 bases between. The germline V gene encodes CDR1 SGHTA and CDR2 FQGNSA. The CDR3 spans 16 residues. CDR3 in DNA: TGTGCCAGCAGCCGCATGGGGGGGGCTAGCAATCAGCCCCAGCATTTT. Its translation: CASSRMGGASNQPQHF. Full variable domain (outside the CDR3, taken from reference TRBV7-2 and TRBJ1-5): GAGVSQSPSNKVTEKGKDVELRCDPISGHTALYWYRQSLGQGLEFLIYFQGNSAPDKSGLPSDRFSAERTGGSVSTLTIQRTQQEDSAVYLCASSRMGGASNQPQHFGDGTRLSIL.

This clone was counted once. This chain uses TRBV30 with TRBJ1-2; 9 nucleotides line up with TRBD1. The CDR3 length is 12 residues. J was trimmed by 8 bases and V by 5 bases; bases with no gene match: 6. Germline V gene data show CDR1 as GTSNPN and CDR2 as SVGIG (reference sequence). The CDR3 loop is CAWGGQGGGYTF. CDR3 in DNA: TGTGCCTGGGGGGGACAGGGAGGCGGCTACACCTTC.

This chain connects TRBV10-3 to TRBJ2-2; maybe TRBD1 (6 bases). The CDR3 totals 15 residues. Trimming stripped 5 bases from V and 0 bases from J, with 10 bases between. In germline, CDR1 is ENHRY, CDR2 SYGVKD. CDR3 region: CAISTGTPNTGELFF. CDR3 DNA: TGTGCCATCAGTACCGGGACACCGAACACCGGGGAGCTGTTTTTT.

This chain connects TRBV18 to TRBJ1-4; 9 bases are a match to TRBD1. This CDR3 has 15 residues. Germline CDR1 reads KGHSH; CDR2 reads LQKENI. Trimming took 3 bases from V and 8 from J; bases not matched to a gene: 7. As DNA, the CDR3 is TGTGCCAGCTCACCCGCGGGACAGGGTATGGAAAAACTGTTTTTT. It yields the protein CASSPAGQGMEKLFF.

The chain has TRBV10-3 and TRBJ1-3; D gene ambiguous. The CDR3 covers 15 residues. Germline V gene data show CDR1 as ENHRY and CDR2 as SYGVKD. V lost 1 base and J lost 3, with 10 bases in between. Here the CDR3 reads CAISELKGFGNTIYF. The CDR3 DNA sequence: TGTGCCATCAGTGAGTTGAAAGGGTTTGGAAACACCATATATTTT.

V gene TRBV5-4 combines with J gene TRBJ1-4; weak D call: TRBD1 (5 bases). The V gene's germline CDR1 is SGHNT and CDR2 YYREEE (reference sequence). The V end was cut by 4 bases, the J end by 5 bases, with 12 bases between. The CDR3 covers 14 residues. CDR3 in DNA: TGTGCCAGCAGCCTAAAGGACACCAATGAAAAACTGTTTTTT. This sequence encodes CASSLKDTNEKLFF.

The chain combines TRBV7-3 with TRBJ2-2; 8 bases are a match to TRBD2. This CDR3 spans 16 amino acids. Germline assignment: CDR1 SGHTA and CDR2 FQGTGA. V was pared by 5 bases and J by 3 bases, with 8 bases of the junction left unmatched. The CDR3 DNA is TGTGCCAGCAGCCAACGACCGGGAGGGGACACCGGGGAGCTGTTTTTT. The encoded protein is CASSQRPGGDTGELFF. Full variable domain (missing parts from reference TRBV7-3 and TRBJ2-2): GAGVSQTPSNKVTEKGKYVELRCDPISGHTALYWYRQSLGQGPEFLIYFQGTGAADDSGLPNDRFFAVRPEGSVSTLKIQRTERGDSAVYLCASSQRPGGDTGELFFGEGSRLTVL.